This is a list of T cell receptor beta chains from one sample in a study of TIL therapy for anti-PD-1-resistant metastatic lung cancer. Clones were read by immunoSEQ multiplex PCR, and TCRdb kept only the in-frame ones, dropping some. The table has around 45,000 clones, around 64% seen once. Material: tumor tissue, obtained at baseline. The receptors originated from a person between 25 and 80 years old with non-small cell lung cancer. Both conserved end residues are part of each CDR3. A D gene is named only where the DNA matches it firmly. Part of the rows lack a size; the others show once, few, many or a class for expanded clones.

cdr3_length: 15; clone_size: few; d_call: -; j_call: TRBJ1-5; v_call: TRBV6-5; cdr3_nt: TGTGCCGCGAGGGGCGGATATCAAAGCAATCAGCCCCAGCATTTT; cdr3_aa: CAARGGYQSNQPQHF
cdr3_length: 14; clone_size: once; d_call: TRBD1; j_call: TRBJ2-3; v_call: TRBV19; cdr3_nt: TGTGCCAGTGGGGACAGGGGTCGAACAGATACGCAGTATTTT; cdr3_aa: CASGDRGRTDTQYF
cdr3_length: 15; clone_size: -; d_call: TRBD1; j_call: TRBJ1-2; v_call: TRBV5-8; cdr3_nt: TGTGCCAGCAGCAAAACAGGGGGCGCTGACTATGGCTACACCTTC; cdr3_aa: CASSKTGGADYGYTF
cdr3_length: 14; clone_size: -; d_call: TRBD1; j_call: TRBJ1-2; v_call: TRBV6-1; cdr3_nt: TGTGCCAGCAGTGAGGTGGGACAGGGCTATGGCTACACCTTC; cdr3_aa: CASSEVGQGYGYTF
cdr3_length: 15; clone_size: -; d_call: TRBD1; j_call: TRBJ1-5; v_call: TRBV11-2; cdr3_nt: TGTGCCAGCAGCCCCGGGACAGGGGGTTTTCAGCCCCAGCATTTT; cdr3_aa: CASSPGTGGFQPQHF
cdr3_length: 13; clone_size: -; d_call: -; j_call: TRBJ2-5; v_call: TRBV5-1; cdr3_nt: TGCGCCAGCAGACTCCTTCCCCGAGAGACCCAGTACTTC; cdr3_aa: CASRLLPRETQYF
cdr3_length: 15; clone_size: -; d_call: TRBD2; j_call: TRBJ2-5; v_call: TRBV5-4; cdr3_nt: TGTGCCAGCAGCAGGACTAGCGGGCAGCAAGAGACCCAGTACTTC; cdr3_aa: CASSRTSGQQETQYF
cdr3_length: 16; clone_size: -; d_call: TRBD1; j_call: TRBJ1-4; v_call: TRBV6-1; cdr3_nt: TGTGCCAGCAGTGCGAACCCGACAGGGGGAGGAGAAAAACTGTTTTTT; cdr3_aa: CASSANPTGGGEKLFF
cdr3_length: 16; clone_size: -; d_call: -; j_call: TRBJ2-4; v_call: TRBV19; cdr3_nt: TGTGCCACTTTAGGGTTAGGGAGCTTAGCCAAAAACATTCAGTACTTC; cdr3_aa: CATLGLGSLAKNIQYF
cdr3_length: 15; clone_size: -; d_call: TRBD1; j_call: TRBJ1-2; v_call: TRBV28; cdr3_nt: TGTGCCAGCAGAGGGGGACAGCCCTTAAACTATGGCTACACCTTC; cdr3_aa: CASRGGQPLNYGYTF
cdr3_length: 15; clone_size: -; d_call: TRBD2; j_call: TRBJ2-2; v_call: TRBV9; cdr3_nt: TGTGCCAGCAGCGTACTAGCGGGAGGAGCCGGGGAGCTGTTTTTT; cdr3_aa: CASSVLAGGAGELFF
cdr3_length: 15; clone_size: few; d_call: TRBD2; j_call: TRBJ2-5; v_call: TRBV7-7; cdr3_nt: TGTGCTAGCAGCAACTTAGCGGGGGGGAAAGAGACCCAGTACTTC; cdr3_aa: CASSNLAGGKETQYF
cdr3_length: 14; clone_size: -; d_call: -; j_call: TRBJ2-5; v_call: TRBV4-2; cdr3_nt: TGTGCCAGCAGCCAGCTCGGGCCTGTGGGGACCCAGTACTTC; cdr3_aa: CASSQLGPVGTQYF
cdr3_length: 13; clone_size: -; d_call: -; j_call: TRBJ1-5; v_call: TRBV18; cdr3_nt: TGTGCCAGCTCAAAACAGGGTGGTCAGCCCCAGCATTTT; cdr3_aa: CASSKQGGQPQHF
cdr3_length: 12; clone_size: -; d_call: -; j_call: TRBJ1-2; v_call: TRBV29-1; cdr3_nt: TGCAGCGTTGAAGTAGCAGGATATGGCTACACCTTC; cdr3_aa: CSVEVAGYGYTF
cdr3_length: 16; clone_size: -; d_call: -; j_call: TRBJ1-2; v_call: TRBV6-6; cdr3_nt: TGTGCCAGCAGCCGCCATGAGGGTACGGTCTTCTATGGCTACACCTTC; cdr3_aa: CASSRHEGTVFYGYTF
cdr3_length: 14; clone_size: -; d_call: TRBD1; j_call: TRBJ2-7; v_call: TRBV5-4; cdr3_nt: TGTGCCAGCAGCTCGCGACAGGGGGAGGTCGAGCAGTACTTC; cdr3_aa: CASSSRQGEVEQYF
cdr3_length: 15; clone_size: -; d_call: TRBD1; j_call: TRBJ1-4; v_call: TRBV19; cdr3_nt: TGTGCCAGTAGTATTAAGGGACAGGGTCGAGAAAAACTGTTTTTT; cdr3_aa: CASSIKGQGREKLFF
cdr3_length: 16; clone_size: once; d_call: -; j_call: TRBJ1-6; v_call: TRBV2; cdr3_nt: TGTGCCAGCAGTGAAGCGCGAGCGCCAAGCGGTTCACCCCTCCACTTT; cdr3_aa: CASSEARAPSGSPLHF
cdr3_length: 12; clone_size: -; d_call: -; j_call: TRBJ2-1; v_call: TRBV4-1; cdr3_nt: TGCGCCAGCAGCCCTTCCTACAATGAGCAGTTCTTC; cdr3_aa: CASSPSYNEQFF
cdr3_length: 13; clone_size: once; d_call: TRBD1; j_call: TRBJ2-7; v_call: TRBV6-5; cdr3_nt: TGTGCCAGCAGAACCCAGGGGGCTGGGGAGCAGTACTTC; cdr3_aa: CASRTQGAGEQYF
cdr3_length: 15; clone_size: -; d_call: -; j_call: TRBJ1-1; v_call: TRBV5-1; cdr3_nt: TGCGCCAGCAGCTTGGCCGGGGTAGGGGGCACTGAAGCTTTCTTT; cdr3_aa: CASSLAGVGGTEAFF
cdr3_length: 13; clone_size: -; d_call: -; j_call: TRBJ2-3; v_call: TRBV19; cdr3_nt: TGTGCCAGTAGTCCCCCGGGGTCGGATACGCAGTATTTT; cdr3_aa: CASSPPGSDTQYF
cdr3_length: 13; clone_size: few; d_call: -; j_call: TRBJ2-3; v_call: TRBV19; cdr3_nt: TGTGCCAGTCGTTTTGTTAGCACAGATACGCAGTATTTT; cdr3_aa: CASRFVSTDTQYF
cdr3_length: 17; clone_size: -; d_call: -; j_call: TRBJ1-6; v_call: TRBV6-1; cdr3_nt: TGTGCCAGCAGTGGCCTGACGAGGAGCTCCTATAATTCACCCCTCCACTTT; cdr3_aa: CASSGLTRSSYNSPLHF
cdr3_length: 13; clone_size: -; d_call: -; j_call: TRBJ2-1; v_call: TRBV7-9; cdr3_nt: TGTGCCAGCAGCCCAAAGGGCCCCCAGGGCCAGTTCTTC; cdr3_aa: CASSPKGPQGQFF
cdr3_length: 14; clone_size: -; d_call: TRBD1; j_call: TRBJ1-5; v_call: TRBV19; cdr3_nt: TGTGCTTCAGTGATCGCGGGACAGGGGCAGCCCCAGCATTTT; cdr3_aa: CASVIAGQGQPQHF
cdr3_length: 14; clone_size: -; d_call: -; j_call: TRBJ2-7; v_call: TRBV19; cdr3_nt: TGTGCCAGTAGTCCAGGGCTCCTCTCCTACGAGCAGTACTTC; cdr3_aa: CASSPGLLSYEQYF
cdr3_length: 15; clone_size: -; d_call: -; j_call: TRBJ2-2; v_call: TRBV11-2; cdr3_nt: TGTGCCAGCAGCTTACTCAGGCGGGACACCGGGGAGCTGTTTTTT; cdr3_aa: CASSLLRRDTGELFF
cdr3_length: 16; clone_size: few; d_call: TRBD2; j_call: TRBJ2-1; v_call: TRBV27; cdr3_nt: TGTGCCAGCAGTTTAGCCGGGACTAGGGGGTCGGAGAAGCAGTTCTTC; cdr3_aa: CASSLAGTRGSEKQFF
cdr3_length: 13; clone_size: once; d_call: -; j_call: TRBJ2-7; v_call: TRBV15; cdr3_nt: TGTGCCACCAGCAGAGATCCGGGCTACGAGCAGTACTTC; cdr3_aa: CATSRDPGYEQYF
cdr3_length: 13; clone_size: -; d_call: TRBD1; j_call: TRBJ1-1; v_call: TRBV19; cdr3_nt: TGTGCCAGTAGCGACAGGGCTGGCACTGAAGCTTTCTTT; cdr3_aa: CASSDRAGTEAFF
cdr3_length: 14; clone_size: -; d_call: -; j_call: TRBJ2-7; v_call: TRBV29-1; cdr3_nt: TGCAGCGTTGTCTTGCGGATAAGCTCCTACGAGCAGTACTTC; cdr3_aa: CSVVLRISSYEQYF
cdr3_length: 17; clone_size: -; d_call: TRBD2; j_call: TRBJ2-1; v_call: TRBV10-3; cdr3_nt: TGTGCCATCAGTGGGGTTGGGACTAGCGGGAGGGTCAATGAGCAGTTCTTC; cdr3_aa: CAISGVGTSGRVNEQFF
cdr3_length: 14; clone_size: -; d_call: TRBD1; j_call: TRBJ1-5; v_call: TRBV6-1; cdr3_nt: TGTGCCAGCAGTTGGACAGGGGGAGAACAGCCCCAGCATTTT; cdr3_aa: CASSWTGGEQPQHF
cdr3_length: 15; clone_size: -; d_call: -; j_call: TRBJ1-5; v_call: TRBV19; cdr3_nt: TGTGCCAGTAGTTCGGTCAGGGAGGTAAGTCAGCCCCAGCATTTT; cdr3_aa: CASSSVREVSQPQHF
cdr3_length: 15; clone_size: -; d_call: TRBD1; j_call: TRBJ2-3; v_call: TRBV5-5; cdr3_nt: TGTGCCAGCAGCTTGTGGGACAGGGCCACAGATACGCAGTATTTT; cdr3_aa: CASSLWDRATDTQYF
cdr3_length: 16; clone_size: -; d_call: -; j_call: TRBJ2-7; v_call: TRBV7-9; cdr3_nt: TGTGCCAGCAGCGCACCGGGGGACGGGAGCTCCTACGAGCAGTACTTC; cdr3_aa: CASSAPGDGSSYEQYF
cdr3_length: 14; clone_size: -; d_call: -; j_call: TRBJ2-3; v_call: TRBV5-1; cdr3_nt: TGCGCCAGCAGACCGTTCCCGAGCACAGATACGCAGTATTTT; cdr3_aa: CASRPFPSTDTQYF
cdr3_length: 16; clone_size: few; d_call: -; j_call: TRBJ1-5; v_call: TRBV5-3; cdr3_nt: TGTGCCAGAAGCATATCAGGACAGCTGGAGAATCAGCCCCAGCATTTT; cdr3_aa: CARSISGQLENQPQHF
cdr3_length: 11; clone_size: -; d_call: -; j_call: TRBJ1-4; v_call: TRBV28; cdr3_nt: TGTGCCAGCAGTCCCCTACGAAAACTGTTTTTT; cdr3_aa: CASSPLRKLFF
cdr3_length: 13; clone_size: -; d_call: TRBD1; j_call: TRBJ2-1; v_call: TRBV19; cdr3_nt: TGTGCCAGTATGAGACAGGGGGCTTGGGAGCAGTTCTTC; cdr3_aa: CASMRQGAWEQFF